Listed below are T cell receptor beta chains from one sample, sequenced in a study of Ad26.COV2.S vaccination and SARS-CoV-2 variants. Data came from immunoSEQ multiplex PCR; TCRdb stores just in-frame clones and leaves some out. The sample comprises 350,000 to 400,000 clones, 70% to 90% of which are singletons, and around 3.4% rests with the top ten. Sequences were derived from peripheral blood, sampled in a trial of Ad26.COV2.S vaccine versus placebo. These TCRs come from a person between 18 and 60 years old who received the Ad26.COV2.S COVID-19 vaccine or a placebo. Both conserved end residues are part of each CDR3. A D gene is named only where the DNA matches it firmly. Size tells how often a clone was seen (once, few, many) or the class of an expanded clone, and some rows leave it out.

abundance	d_gene	j_gene	v_gene	CDR3aa	CDR3nt
-	-	TRBJ1-5	TRBV10-3	CAISRGFDQPQHF	TGTGCCATCAGTAGGGGTTTCGATCAGCCCCAGCATTTT
-	-	TRBJ1-1	TRBV5-1	CASSFAGKTEAFF	TGCGCCAGCAGCTTTGCAGGGAAAACTGAAGCTTTCTTT
-	-	TRBJ2-2	TRBV10-3	CAIGLTGGPGELFF	TGTGCCATCGGTCTAACGGGGGGCCCCGGGGAGCTGTTTTTT
-	TRBD2	TRBJ2-2	TRBV3-1/TRBV3-2	CASSQGLADNTGELFF	TGTGCCAGCAGCCAAGGACTAGCGGATAACACCGGGGAGCTGTTTTTT
-	TRBD1	TRBJ1-1	TRBV27	CASTKTGGSPEAFF	TGTGCCAGCACCAAAACAGGGGGTTCGCCTGAAGCTTTCTTT
-	-	TRBJ1-2	TRBV21-1	CASGFPGQGYGYTF	TGTGCCAGCGGCTTTCCGGGACAGGGCTATGGCTACACCTTC
once	-	TRBJ1-2	TRBV6-2/TRBV6-3	CASSYLQHYGYTF	TGTGCCAGCAGTTACCTACAGCACTATGGCTACACCTTC
-	-	TRBJ1-4	TRBV6-5	CASSYSYHEKLFF	TGTGCCAGCAGTTATAGTTACCATGAAAAACTGTTTTTT
-	TRBD1	TRBJ1-1	TRBV6-2/TRBV6-3	CASSRTTGTEAFF	TGTGCCAGCAGTAGAACGACAGGGACTGAAGCTTTCTTT
-	-	TRBJ1-1	TRBV4-2	CASSQDPLGTEAFF	TGTGCCAGCAGCCAAGACCCCCTCGGCACTGAAGCTTTCTTT
-	-	TRBJ2-3	TRBV7-2	CASSRRAGRTDTQYF	TGTGCCAGCAGCCGCCGGGCGGGGCGCACAGATACGCAGTATTTT
-	-	TRBJ2-7	TRBV9	CASSVGGSTYEQYF	TGTGCCAGCAGCGTAGGGGGCTCTACCTACGAGCAGTACTTC
-	-	TRBJ2-7	TRBV5-4	CASTRLGSSVYEQYF	TGTGCCAGCACCAGGCTCGGGAGCTCAGTCTACGAGCAGTACTTC
-	TRBD1	TRBJ2-2	TRBV2	CASTGRTGDTGELFF	TGTGCCAGCACCGGAAGGACAGGGGATACCGGGGAGCTGTTTTTT
-	-	TRBJ2-1	TRBV5-5	CASSKGDSPNEQFF	TGTGCCAGCAGCAAAGGGGACTCCCCGAATGAGCAGTTCTTC
once	TRBD2	TRBJ2-1	TRBV4-1	CASSQERGGWPNEQFF	TGCGCCAGCAGCCAAGAGAGGGGAGGGTGGCCCAATGAGCAGTTCTTC
-	-	TRBJ2-5	TRBV27	CASRPPLQETQYF	TGTGCCAGCAGACCACCCCTCCAAGAGACCCAGTACTTC
once	-	TRBJ1-1	TRBV3-1/TRBV3-2	CASSQPPVSEAFF	TGTGCCAGCAGCCAGCCGCCAGTCTCTGAAGCTTTCTTT
-	-	TRBJ2-7	TRBV6-6	CASSSHRDPGSDEQYF	TGTGCCAGCAGTTCCCACCGGGACCCGGGAAGCGACGAGCAGTACTTC
-	-	TRBJ2-1	TRBV14	CASSLGVGYVTEQFF	TGTGCCAGCAGCCTGGGTGTCGGATATGTGACTGAGCAGTTCTTC
-	-	TRBJ2-5	TRBV19	CASTRSGPQETQYF	TGTGCCAGTACAAGGTCAGGCCCGCAAGAGACCCAGTACTTC
-	TRBD1	TRBJ1-2	TRBV4-1	CASSQTLTGTGGYGYTF	TGCGCCAGCAGCCAGACCCTGACCGGGACAGGGGGCTATGGCTACACCTTC
-	-	TRBJ2-4	TRBV7-9	CASSSLRGDIQYF	TGTGCCAGCAGCTCGCTTAGAGGGGACATTCAGTACTTC